This T cell receptor (beta chain) comes out of a study of glioma-infiltrating T cells after dendritic cell vaccination. This CDR3 contains 20 residues. Unmatched junction bases numbered 17, after V lost 1 base and J lost 3 bases. From germline, CDR1 is LNHNV and CDR2 YYDKDF (reference sequence). The PCR used 60 V beta and 13 J beta primers. Profiled with immunoSEQ multiplex PCR; TCRdb holds only in-frame clones, not every one. The sample shows under 100,000 clones, 85% to 90% of them seen only once. This TCR derives from a human donor with glioblastoma. The sequences come from blood, collected before dendritic cell vaccination. The chain recombines TRBV15 with TRBJ2-7; 11 nucleotides match TRBD2. In DNA, the CDR3 is TGTGCCACCAGCAGAGTGTTGGCTAGCGGGGGGCCGTCGATCTACTACGAGCAGTACTTC. Protein sequence: CATSRVLASGGPSIYYEQYF.